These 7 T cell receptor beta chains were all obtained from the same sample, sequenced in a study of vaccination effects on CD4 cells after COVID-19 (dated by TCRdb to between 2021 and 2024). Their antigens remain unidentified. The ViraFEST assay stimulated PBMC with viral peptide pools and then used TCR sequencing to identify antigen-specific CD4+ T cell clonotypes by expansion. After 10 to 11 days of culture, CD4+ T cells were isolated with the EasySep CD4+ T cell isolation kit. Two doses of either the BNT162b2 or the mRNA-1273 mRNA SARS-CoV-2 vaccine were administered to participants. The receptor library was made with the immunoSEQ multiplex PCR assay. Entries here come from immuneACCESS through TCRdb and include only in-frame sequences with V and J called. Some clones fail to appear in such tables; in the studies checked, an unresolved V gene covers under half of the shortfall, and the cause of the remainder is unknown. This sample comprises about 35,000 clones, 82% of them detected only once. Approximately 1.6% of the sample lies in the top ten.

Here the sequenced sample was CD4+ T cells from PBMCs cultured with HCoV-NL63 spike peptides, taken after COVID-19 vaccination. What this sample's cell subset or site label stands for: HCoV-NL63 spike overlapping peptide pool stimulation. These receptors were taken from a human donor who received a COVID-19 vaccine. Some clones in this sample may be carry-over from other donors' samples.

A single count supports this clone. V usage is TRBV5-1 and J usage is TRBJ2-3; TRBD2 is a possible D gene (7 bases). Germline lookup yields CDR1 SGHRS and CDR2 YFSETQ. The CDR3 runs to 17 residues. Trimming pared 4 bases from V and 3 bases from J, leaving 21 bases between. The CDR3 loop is CASSPQGRGLETDTQYF. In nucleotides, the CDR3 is TGCGCCAGCAGCCCGCAAGGGCGGGGGCTGGAAACAGATACGCAGTATTTT.

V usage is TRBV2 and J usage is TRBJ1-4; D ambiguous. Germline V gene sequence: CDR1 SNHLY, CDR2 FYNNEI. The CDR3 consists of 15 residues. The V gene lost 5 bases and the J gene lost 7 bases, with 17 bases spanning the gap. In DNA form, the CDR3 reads TGTGCCAGCAGTCCATCGTTCCTTGTGGGTGAAAAACTGTTTTTT. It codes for CASSPSFLVGEKLFF.

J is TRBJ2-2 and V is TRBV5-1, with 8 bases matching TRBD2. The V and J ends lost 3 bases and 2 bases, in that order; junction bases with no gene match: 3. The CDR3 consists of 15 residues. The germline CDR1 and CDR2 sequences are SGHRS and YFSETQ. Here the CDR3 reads CASSSGLANTGELFF. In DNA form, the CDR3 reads TGCGCCAGCAGCTCCGGACTAGCAAACACCGGGGAGCTGTTTTTT.

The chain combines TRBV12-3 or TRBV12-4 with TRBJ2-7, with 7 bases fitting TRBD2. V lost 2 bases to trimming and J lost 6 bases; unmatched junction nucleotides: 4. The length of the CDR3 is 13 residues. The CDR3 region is CASSLLREGEQYV. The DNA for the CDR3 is TGTGCCAGCAGTTTACTGAGGGAGGGCGAGCAGTACGTC.

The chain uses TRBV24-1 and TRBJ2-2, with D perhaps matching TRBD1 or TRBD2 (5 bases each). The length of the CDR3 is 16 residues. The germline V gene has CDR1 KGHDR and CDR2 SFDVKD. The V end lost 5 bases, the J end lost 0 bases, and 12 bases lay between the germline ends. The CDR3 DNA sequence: TGTGCCACCAGTGCCCCCGGGGCAGCGAACACCGGGGAGCTGTTTTTT. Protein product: CATSAPGAANTGELFF.

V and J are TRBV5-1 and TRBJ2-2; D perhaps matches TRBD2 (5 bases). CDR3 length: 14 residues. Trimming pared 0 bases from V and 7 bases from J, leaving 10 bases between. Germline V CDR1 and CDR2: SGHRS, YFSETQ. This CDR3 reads CASSLEGRDGELFF. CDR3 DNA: TGCGCCAGCAGCTTGGAGGGCCGGGACGGGGAGCTGTTTTTT. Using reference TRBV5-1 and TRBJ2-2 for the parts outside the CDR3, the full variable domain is KAGVTQTPRYLIKTRGQQVTLSCSPISGHRSVSWYQQTPGQGLQFLFEYFSETQRNKGNFPGRFSGRQFSNSRSEMNVSTLELGDSALYLCASSLEGRDGELFFGEGSRLTVL.

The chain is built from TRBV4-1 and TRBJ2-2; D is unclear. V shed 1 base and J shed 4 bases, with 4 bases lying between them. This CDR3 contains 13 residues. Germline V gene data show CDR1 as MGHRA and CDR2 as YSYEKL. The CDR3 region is CASSQAITGELFF. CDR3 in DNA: TGCGCCAGCAGCCAAGCTATCACCGGGGAGCTGTTTTTT.